The TCR beta chain under discussion was sequenced for a study of CD8 T cells in Susac syndrome (dated by TCRdb to the late 2010s). For context, the study as a whole: Repertoire sequencing was used to test whether CD8+ T cell activation and differentiation in Susac syndrome was antigen driven. CD8+ T cell repertoire clonality was compared between more than ten healthy donors, approximately 14 Susac syndrome patients and approximately 15 multiple sclerosis patients.

As to this clonotype: The specificity of this receptor is unknown. Base qualities are not at hand, and no much larger clone is one base apart.

RNA was extracted using the RNeasy kit, and about 0.45 to 1 ug of the RNA was reverse transcribed with random hexamers. TCR beta CDR3 regions were amplified with the immunoSEQ multiplex PCR assay covering 54 Vbeta and 13 Jbeta segments. PCR amplification bias was corrected by using a synthetic template baseline for primer optimization and computational correction. Per the authors' processing: Reads were annotated to V, D and J genes according to IMGT and were analyzed with immunoSEQ Analyzer, with only productive sequences retained. To calculate clonality, Shannon entropy was normalized by log2 of the number of productive unique sequences and then subtracted from one. For each patient and control, public and private clones were evaluated within the 100 most prevalent clones. Susac-specific clones were defined as absent from healthy and MS cohorts, around 970 published viral clones and other ImmuneACCESS disease sequences. TCRdb passed the public sequencing reads through fastp at Q25 and MiXCR, retaining productive beta sequences. All rows with the same CDR3 protein become a single entry with the most common DNA and genes. Here the V and J calls rest on TCRdb's processing, not on the authors' analysis. The sample yields 100,000 to 150,000 distinct CDR3 sequences; around 86% were counted once. The ten largest clones capture around 0.51% of the sample.

The germline V gene specifies SQVTM as CDR1 and ANQGSEA as CDR2. The CDR3 measures 14 amino acids from cysteine to phenylalanine. Only the CDR3 portion is preserved as DNA: 42 bases, with reading frame beginning at the first base. V is cut back by 4 bases and J by 5 bases, with 9 bases in the junction unmatched. Peripheral blood CD8+ and CD4+ T cells from healthy donors, Susac syndrome patients and multiple sclerosis patients were profiled by high-throughput TCR beta sequencing. Treatment-naive patients with stable or active relapsing-remitting disease fulfilling revised McDonald criteria were used as multiple sclerosis controls. Bulk CD8+ and CD4+ T cells were purified magnetically by negative isolation, whereas CD8+ TEMRA cells were enriched by FACS. Blood was collected in EDTA tubes and processed within 24 hours, with PBMCs isolated through density gradient centrifugation. PBMCs destined for TCR sequencing were cryopreserved in liquid nitrogen and later thawed in a 37 °C water bath. A purity of at least 90% was achieved for sorted or isolated CD4+, CD8+ and CD8+ TEMRA cells.

General findings and caveats noted by the study authors: The TCR sequencing and HLA analysis was acknowledged to have included a relatively small number of individuals.

The clonotype comes from a human donor with multiple sclerosis. The sequenced sample was CD8+ T cells from PBMCs. This chain is built from TRBV29-1 and TRBJ1-1; 8 central nucleotides agree with TRBD1. The nucleotides are TGCAGCGTTGGTTTCGACAGGGGTTATACTGAAGCTTTCTTT. It is translated as CSVGFDRGYTEAFF.